This TCR beta chain was found in a study of control samples from healthy donors and cancer patients. This CDR3 is 14 amino acids long. CDR1 SGHRS and CDR2 YFSETQ come from the germline V gene. After removal of 4 bases from V and 3 bases from J, the junction contained 7 bases not matched to a gene. This clone was seen only a few times. Profiled with immunoSEQ multiplex PCR; TCRdb holds only in-frame clones, not every one. The table lists roughly 130,000 clones, about 94% of them singletons, with 13% to 15% in the top ten. This clonotype was sampled from a man between 60 and 75 years old with colorectal cancer. The rearrangement joins TRBV5-1 to TRBJ2-7; 7 bases agree with TRBD2. Sequencing used PBMCs. This chain's CDR3 is CASSRRLANYEQYF. The DNA of the CDR3 is TGCGCCAGCAGCCGTCGACTAGCTAACTACGAGCAGTACTTC.